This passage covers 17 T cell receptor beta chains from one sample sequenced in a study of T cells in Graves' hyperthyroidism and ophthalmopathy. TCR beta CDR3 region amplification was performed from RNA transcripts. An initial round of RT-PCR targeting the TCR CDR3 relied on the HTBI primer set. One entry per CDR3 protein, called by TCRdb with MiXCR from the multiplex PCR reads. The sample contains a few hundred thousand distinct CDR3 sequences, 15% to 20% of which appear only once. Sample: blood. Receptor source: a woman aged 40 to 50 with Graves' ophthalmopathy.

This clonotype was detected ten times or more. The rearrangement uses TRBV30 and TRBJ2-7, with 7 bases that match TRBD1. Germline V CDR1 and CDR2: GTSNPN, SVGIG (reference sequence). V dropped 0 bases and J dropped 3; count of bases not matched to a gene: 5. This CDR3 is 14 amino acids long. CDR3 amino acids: CAWSVSRGSYEQYF. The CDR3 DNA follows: TGTGCCTGGAGTGTAAGCAGGGGGAGCTACGAGCAGTACTTC.

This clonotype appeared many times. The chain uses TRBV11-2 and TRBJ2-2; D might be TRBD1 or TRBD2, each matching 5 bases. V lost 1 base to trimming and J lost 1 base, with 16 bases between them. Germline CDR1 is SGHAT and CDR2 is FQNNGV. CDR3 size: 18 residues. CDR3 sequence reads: CASSLAPRDPQNTGELFF. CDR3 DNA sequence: TGTGCCAGCAGCTTAGCCCCAAGGGACCCACAGAACACCGGGGAGCTGTTTTTT.

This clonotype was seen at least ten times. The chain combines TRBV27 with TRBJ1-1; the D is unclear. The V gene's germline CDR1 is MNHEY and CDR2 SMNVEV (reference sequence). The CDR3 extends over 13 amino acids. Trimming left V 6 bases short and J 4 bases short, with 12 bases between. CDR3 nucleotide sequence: TGTGCCAGCAGACCCGGTCCCGTCACTGAAGCTTTCTTT. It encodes CASRPGPVTEAFF.

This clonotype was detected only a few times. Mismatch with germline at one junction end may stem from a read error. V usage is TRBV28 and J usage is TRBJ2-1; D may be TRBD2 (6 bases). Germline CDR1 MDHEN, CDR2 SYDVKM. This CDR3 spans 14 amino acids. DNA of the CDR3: TGTGCCAGCACCCTACTAGCCTCCTACAATAAGCAGTTCTTC. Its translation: CASTLLASYNKQFF.

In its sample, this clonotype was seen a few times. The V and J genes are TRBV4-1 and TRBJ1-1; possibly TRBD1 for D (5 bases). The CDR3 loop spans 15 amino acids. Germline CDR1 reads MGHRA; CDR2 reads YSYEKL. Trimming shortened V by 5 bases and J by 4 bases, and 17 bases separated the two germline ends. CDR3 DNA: TGCGCCAGCAGCGTAGTAGGAGGGGTGGGCACTGAAGCTTTCTTT. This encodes CASSVVGGVGTEAFF.

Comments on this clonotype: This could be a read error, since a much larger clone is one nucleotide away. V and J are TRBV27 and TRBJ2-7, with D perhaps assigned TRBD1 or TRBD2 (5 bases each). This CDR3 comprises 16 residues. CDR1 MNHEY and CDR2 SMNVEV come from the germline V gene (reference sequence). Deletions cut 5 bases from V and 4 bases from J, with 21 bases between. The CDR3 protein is CASSPNPGATLYEQYF. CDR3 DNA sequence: TGTGCCAGCAGTCCAAATCCCGGGGCAACGCTTTACGAGCAGTACTTC.

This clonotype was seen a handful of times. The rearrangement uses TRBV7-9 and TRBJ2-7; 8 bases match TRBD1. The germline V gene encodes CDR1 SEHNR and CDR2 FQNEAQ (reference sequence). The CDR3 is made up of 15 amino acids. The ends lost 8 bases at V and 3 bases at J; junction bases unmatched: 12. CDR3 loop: CASRPQTGDVYEQYF. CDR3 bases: TGTGCCAGCCGGCCTCAGACAGGGGATGTCTACGAGCAGTACTTC.

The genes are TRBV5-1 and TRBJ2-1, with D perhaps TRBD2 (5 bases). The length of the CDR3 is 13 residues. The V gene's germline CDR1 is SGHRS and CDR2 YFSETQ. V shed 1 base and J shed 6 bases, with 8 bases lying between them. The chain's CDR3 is CASSLYSGNEQFF. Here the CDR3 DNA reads TGCGCCAGCAGCTTGTACAGCGGCAATGAGCAGTTCTTC.

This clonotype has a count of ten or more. The CDR3 DNA reads as TGTGCCAGCAGCTATGCCGGGACGCTAAGCACAGATACGCAGTATTTT. The encoded protein is CASSYAGTLSTDTQYF. J is TRBJ2-3 and V is TRBV7-2, with D perhaps given as TRBD1 or TRBD2 (5 bases each). Between the trimmed V and J ends, which lost 4 bases and 0 bases, there was a span of 14 bases. The CDR3 extends over 16 amino acids. CDR1 and CDR2 from the germline V gene are SGHTA and FQGNSA.

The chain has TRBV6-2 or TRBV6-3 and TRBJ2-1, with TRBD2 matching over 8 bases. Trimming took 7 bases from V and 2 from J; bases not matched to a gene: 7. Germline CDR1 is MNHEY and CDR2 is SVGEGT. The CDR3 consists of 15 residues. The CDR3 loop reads CASISGGGAYNEQFF. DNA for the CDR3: TGTGCCAGCATCAGCGGGGGAGGGGCCTACAATGAGCAGTTCTTC.

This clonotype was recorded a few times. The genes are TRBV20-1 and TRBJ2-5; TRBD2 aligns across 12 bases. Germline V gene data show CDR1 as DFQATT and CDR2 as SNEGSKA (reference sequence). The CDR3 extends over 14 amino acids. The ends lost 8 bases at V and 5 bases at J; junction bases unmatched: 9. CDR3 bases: TGCAGTTGCCCGACTAGCGGGAGAAGGGAGACCCAGTACTTC. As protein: CSCPTSGRRETQYF.

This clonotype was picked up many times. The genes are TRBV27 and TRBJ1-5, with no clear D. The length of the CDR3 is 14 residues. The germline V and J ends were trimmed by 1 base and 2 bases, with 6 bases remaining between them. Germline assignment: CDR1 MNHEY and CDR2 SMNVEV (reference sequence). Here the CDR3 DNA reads TGTGCCAGCAGTTTATATCGCGGCAATCAGCCCCAGCATTTT. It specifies CASSLYRGNQPQHF.

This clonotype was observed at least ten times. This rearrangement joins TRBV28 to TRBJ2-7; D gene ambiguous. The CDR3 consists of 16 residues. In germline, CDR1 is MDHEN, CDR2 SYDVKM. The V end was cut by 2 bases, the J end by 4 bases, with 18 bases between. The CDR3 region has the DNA TGTGCCAGCAGTTTACCTTCCGGAGAGACAAGATACGAGCAGTACTTC. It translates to CASSLPSGETRYEQYF.

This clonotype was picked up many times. For the CDR3, the DNA is TGTGCCAGCTTAAACGGAGGCGTGAGGGGCGGGGAGCTGTTTTTT. It encodes CASLNGGVRGGELFF. The chain links TRBV2 to TRBJ2-2; perhaps D is TRBD1 or TRBD2 (5 bases each). Looked up from germline, CDR1 is SNHLY and CDR2 is FYNNEI. The CDR3 spans 15 residues. Between the trimmed V and J ends, which lost 8 bases and 7 bases, there was a span of 20 bases.

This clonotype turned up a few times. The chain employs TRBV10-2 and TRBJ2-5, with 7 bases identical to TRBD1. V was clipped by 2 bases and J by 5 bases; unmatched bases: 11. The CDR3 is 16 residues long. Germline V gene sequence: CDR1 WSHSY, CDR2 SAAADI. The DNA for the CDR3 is TGCGCCAGCAGTGAGAAACAGGGGATTCTGTGGGAGACCCAGTACTTC. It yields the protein CASSEKQGILWETQYF.

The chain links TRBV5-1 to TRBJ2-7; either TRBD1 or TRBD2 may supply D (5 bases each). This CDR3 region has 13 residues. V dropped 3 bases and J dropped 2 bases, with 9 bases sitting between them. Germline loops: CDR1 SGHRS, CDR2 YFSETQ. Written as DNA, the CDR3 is TGCGCCAGCAGCTACCGGGACCCCTACGAGCAGTACTTC. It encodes CASSYRDPYEQYF.

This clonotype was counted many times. The CDR3 loop reads CAWSRTSNEQFF. The CDR3 region has the DNA TGTGCCTGGAGCCGAACTAGCAATGAGCAGTTCTTC. V is TRBV30 and J is TRBJ2-1; maybe TRBD2 (5 bases). The CDR3 sequence is 12 residues long. V gave up 3 bases and J gave up 6 bases, with 9 bases separating them. Germline V gene lookup returns CDR1 GTSNPN and CDR2 SVGIG (reference sequence).